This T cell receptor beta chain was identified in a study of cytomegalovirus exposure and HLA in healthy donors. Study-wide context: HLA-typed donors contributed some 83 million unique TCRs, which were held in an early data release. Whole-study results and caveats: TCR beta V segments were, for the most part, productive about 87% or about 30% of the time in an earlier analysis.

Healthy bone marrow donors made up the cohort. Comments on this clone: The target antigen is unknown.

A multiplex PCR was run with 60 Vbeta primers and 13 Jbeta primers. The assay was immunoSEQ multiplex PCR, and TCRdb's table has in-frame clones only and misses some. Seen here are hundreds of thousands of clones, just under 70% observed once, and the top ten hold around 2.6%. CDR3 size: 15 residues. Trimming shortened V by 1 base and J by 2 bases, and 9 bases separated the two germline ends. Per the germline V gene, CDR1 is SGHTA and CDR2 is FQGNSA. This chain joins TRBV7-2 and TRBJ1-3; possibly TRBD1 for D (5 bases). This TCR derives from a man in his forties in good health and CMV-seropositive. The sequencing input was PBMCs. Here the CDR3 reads CASSLEGVAGNTIYF. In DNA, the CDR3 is TGTGCCAGCAGCTTAGAAGGGGTGGCTGGAAACACCATATATTTT. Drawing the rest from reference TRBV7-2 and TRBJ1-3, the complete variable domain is GAGVSQSPSNKVTEKGKDVELRCDPISGHTALYWYRQSLGQGLEFLIYFQGNSAPDKSGLPSDRFSAERTGGSVSTLTIQRTQQEDSAVYLCASSLEGVAGNTIYFGEGSWLTVV.